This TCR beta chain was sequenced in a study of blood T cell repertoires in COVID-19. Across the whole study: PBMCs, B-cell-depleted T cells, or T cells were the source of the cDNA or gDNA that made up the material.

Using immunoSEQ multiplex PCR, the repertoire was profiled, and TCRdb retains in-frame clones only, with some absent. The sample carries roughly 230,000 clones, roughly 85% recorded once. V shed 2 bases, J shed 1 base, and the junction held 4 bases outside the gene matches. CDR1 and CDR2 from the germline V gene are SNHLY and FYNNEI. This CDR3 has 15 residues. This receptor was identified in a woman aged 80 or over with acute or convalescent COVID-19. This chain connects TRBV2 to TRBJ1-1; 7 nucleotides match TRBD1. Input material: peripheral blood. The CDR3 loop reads CASSERAGGNTEAFF. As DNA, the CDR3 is TGTGCCAGCAGTGAACGCGCAGGGGGGAACACTGAAGCTTTCTTT. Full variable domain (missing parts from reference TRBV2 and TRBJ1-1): EPEVTQTPSHQVTQMGQEVILRCVPISNHLYFYWYRQILGQKVEFLVSFYNNEISEKSEIFDDQFSVERPDGSNFTLKIRSTKLEDSAMYFCASSERAGGNTEAFFGQGTRLTVV.